Sequencing of this T cell receptor beta chain was carried out in a study of T cell responses to AZD1222 COVID-19 vaccine. V dropped 5 bases and J dropped 7 bases, with 12 bases sitting between them. The CDR3 loop spans 13 amino acids. A note on this clone: As yet, its antigen is unknown.

Study outcomes and limitations: Baseline seropositivity occurred in only 5 to 7 AZD1222 recipients. The sample set comprised mostly white British donors with more females, and clonal diversity was possibly underestimated. Reports indicate that nearly half of spike-specific TCRs are directed at unmutated variant regions.

Clones were read by immunoSEQ multiplex PCR, and TCRdb kept only the in-frame ones, dropping some. The sample includes about 94,000 clones, 90% of them seen just once. Sequenced here: peripheral blood, sampled on day 0 of AZD1222 vaccination. The TCR was taken from an adult in good health. V is TRBV12-3 or TRBV12-4 and J is TRBJ1-5; D ambiguous. CDR3: CASSPPGNQPQHF. The CDR3 coding sequence is TGTGCCAGCAGTCCCCCGGGGAACCAGCCCCAGCATTTT.